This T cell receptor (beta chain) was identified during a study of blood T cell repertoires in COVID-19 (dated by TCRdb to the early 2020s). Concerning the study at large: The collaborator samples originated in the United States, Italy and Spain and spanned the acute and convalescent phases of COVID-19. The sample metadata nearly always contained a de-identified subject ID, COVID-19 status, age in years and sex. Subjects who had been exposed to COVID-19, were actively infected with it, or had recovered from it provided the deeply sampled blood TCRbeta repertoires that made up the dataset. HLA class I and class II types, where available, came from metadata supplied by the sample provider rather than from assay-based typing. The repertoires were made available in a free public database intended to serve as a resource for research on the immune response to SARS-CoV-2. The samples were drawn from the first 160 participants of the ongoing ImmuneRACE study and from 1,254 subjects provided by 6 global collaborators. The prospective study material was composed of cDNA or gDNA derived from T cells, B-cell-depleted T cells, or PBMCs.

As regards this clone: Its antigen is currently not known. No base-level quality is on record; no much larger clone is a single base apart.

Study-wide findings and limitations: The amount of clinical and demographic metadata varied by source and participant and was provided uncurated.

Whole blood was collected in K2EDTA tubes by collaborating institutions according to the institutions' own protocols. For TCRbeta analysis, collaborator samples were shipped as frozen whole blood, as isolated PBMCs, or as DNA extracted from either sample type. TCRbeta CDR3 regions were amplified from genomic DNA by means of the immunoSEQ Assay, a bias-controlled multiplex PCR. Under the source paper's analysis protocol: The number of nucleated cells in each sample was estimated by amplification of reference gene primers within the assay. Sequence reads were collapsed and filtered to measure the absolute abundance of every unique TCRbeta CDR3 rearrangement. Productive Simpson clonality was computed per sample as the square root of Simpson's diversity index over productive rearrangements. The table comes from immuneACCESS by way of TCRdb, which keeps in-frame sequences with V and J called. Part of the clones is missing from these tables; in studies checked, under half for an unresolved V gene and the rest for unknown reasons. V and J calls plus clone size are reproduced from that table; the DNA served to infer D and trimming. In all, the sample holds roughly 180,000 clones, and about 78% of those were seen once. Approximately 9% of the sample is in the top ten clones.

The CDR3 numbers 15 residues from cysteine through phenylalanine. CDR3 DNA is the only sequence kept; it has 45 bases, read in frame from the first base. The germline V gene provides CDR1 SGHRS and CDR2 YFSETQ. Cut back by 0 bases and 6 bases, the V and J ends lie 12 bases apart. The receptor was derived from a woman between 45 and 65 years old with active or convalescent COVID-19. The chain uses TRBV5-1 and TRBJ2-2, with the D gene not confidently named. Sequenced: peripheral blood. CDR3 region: CASSLALGTAGELFF. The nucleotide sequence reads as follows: TGCGCCAGCAGCTTGGCTCTAGGAACTGCCGGGGAGCTGTTTTTT.